The next 27 T cell receptor beta chains were all read from a single sample in a study of blood T cell repertoires in COVID-19. Clones were read by immunoSEQ multiplex PCR, and TCRdb kept only the in-frame ones, dropping some. The table includes under 250,000 clones, roughly 82% detected once. Sequenced sample: peripheral blood. The receptors originated from a woman of 80 years or more with COVID-19, enrolled during active disease.

The chain carries TRBV19 and TRBJ1-2, with 9 bases identical to TRBD1. The CDR3 length is 15 residues. CDR1 and CDR2 from the germline V gene are LNHDA and SQIVND (reference sequence). Losses at the gene ends were 4 bases for V and 5 bases for J; bases not matched to a gene: 8. DNA of the CDR3: TGTGCCAGTAGTACCACCGGGACAGGGAGGTATGGCTACACCTTC. Protein product: CASSTTGTGRYGYTF.

The genes are TRBV7-2 and TRBJ1-2; D unclear. Germline V gene data show CDR1 as SGHTA and CDR2 as FQGNSA. The CDR3 is made up of 15 amino acids. V shed 2 bases and J shed 4 bases, with 14 bases lying between them. CDR3 in DNA: TGTGCCAGCAGCTTATACCCCGGGAGTGTCTATGGCTACACCTTC. It encodes CASSLYPGSVYGYTF.

The gene calls are TRBV12-3 or TRBV12-4 and TRBJ1-3; no clear D gene. This CDR3 region has 13 residues. Deletions cut 6 bases from V and 3 bases from J, with 9 bases between. DNA of the CDR3: TGTGCCAGCAGGTTTTCTAGTGGAAACACCATATATTTT. Encoded protein: CASRFSSGNTIYF.

The chain joins TRBV19 to TRBJ2-7; 7 positions agree with TRBD1. In germline, CDR1 is LNHDA, CDR2 SQIVND (reference sequence). Trimming took 1 base from V and 2 from J; bases not matched to a gene: 5. The CDR3 consists of 15 residues. CDR3 region: CASSIAGTAPYEQYF. The CDR3 coding sequence is TGTGCCAGTAGTATAGCAGGGACAGCCCCCTACGAGCAGTACTTC.

The V and J genes are TRBV5-4 and TRBJ1-6; no clear D. This CDR3 is 14 amino acids long. V was clipped by 4 bases and J by 9 bases, with 14 bases between them. Germline CDR1 SGHNT, CDR2 YYREEE (reference sequence). The DNA of the CDR3 is TGTGCCAGCAGCGCGGGCGATTGGGGTTCACCCCTCCACTTT. Translation: CASSAGDWGSPLHF. The entire variable domain, with the rest obtained from reference TRBV5-4 and TRBJ1-6, is as follows: ETGVTQSPTHLIKTRGQQVTLRCSSQSGHNTVSWYQQALGQGPQFIFQYYREEENGRGNFPPRFSGLQFPNYSSELNVNALELDDSALYLCASSAGDWGSPLHFGNGTRLTVT.

The chain employs TRBV2 and TRBJ1-3; D gene uncertain. Germline assignment: CDR1 SNHLY and CDR2 FYNNEI. The ends were cut back, 4 bases at V and 0 bases at J, with 7 bases in the middle. There are 14 residues in the CDR3. In DNA, the CDR3 is TGTGCCAGCAGTGTCCGGGACTCTGGAAACACCATATATTTT. The encoded protein is CASSVRDSGNTIYF.

V is TRBV28 and J is TRBJ1-1; 7 nucleotides agree with TRBD1. With V trimmed by 4 bases and J by 0 bases, 5 bases remained unmatched. Germline CDR1 is MDHEN and CDR2 is SYDVKM. There are 15 residues in the CDR3. The CDR3 DNA reads as TGTGCCAGCAGTTCGACAGGGTACATGAACACTGAAGCTTTCTTT. Its translation: CASSSTGYMNTEAFF.

The chain joins TRBV7-2 to TRBJ1-6; 7 nucleotides match TRBD1. Germline CDR1 reads SGHTA; CDR2 reads FQGNSA. This CDR3 spans 15 amino acids. After removal of 4 bases from V and 7 bases from J, the junction contained 7 bases not matched to a gene. The CDR3 sequence is CASSSRQGSNSPLHF. The CDR3 DNA reads as TGTGCCAGCAGCTCCAGACAGGGTAGCAATTCACCCCTCCACTTT.

The chain has TRBV25-1 and TRBJ1-2; tentative D call: TRBD1 (6 bases). With 6 bases removed from V and 4 bases from J, the gap between germline ends came to 12 bases. This CDR3 is built from 13 residues. Per the germline V gene, CDR1 is MGHDK and CDR2 is SYGVNS. CDR3 nucleotide sequence: TGTGCCAGCAGAGACACAGGGATCTATGGCTACACCTTC. Its protein is CASRDTGIYGYTF.

CDR3 bases: TGCGCCAGCAGCTTGTTTGGGACAGGGAGCTACGAGCAGTACTTC. Amino acids: CASSLFGTGSYEQYF. The chain has TRBV5-1 and TRBJ2-7; TRBD1 agrees at 9 bases. The CDR3 covers 15 residues. Germline V gives CDR1 SGHRS, CDR2 YFSETQ. V dropped 1 base and J dropped 3; count of bases not matched to a gene: 5.

This clone was recorded once. The rearrangement joins TRBV10-3 to TRBJ1-1; 9 bases map to TRBD1. With V trimmed by 5 bases and J by 3 bases, 4 bases remained unmatched. Germline CDR1 ENHRY, CDR2 SYGVKD. The CDR3 has 14 amino acids. In DNA form, the CDR3 reads TGTGCCATCAGTAACAGGGGGCCTGACACTGAAGCTTTCTTT. Translating gives CAISNRGPDTEAFF.

The chain recombines TRBV18 with TRBJ2-5; 9 bases line up with TRBD1. There are 15 residues in the CDR3. Trimming cost V 4 bases and J 2 bases; bases outside gene matches: 5. The germline CDR1 and CDR2 sequences are KGHSH and LQKENI. CDR3 in amino acids: CASSRDRGDQETQYF. The CDR3 region has the DNA TGTGCCAGCTCACGAGACAGGGGGGATCAAGAGACCCAGTACTTC.

The chain is built from TRBV7-9 and TRBJ2-3; 7 bases are a match to TRBD1. J lost 7 bases, V lost 5 bases, and 3 bases had no gene match. This CDR3 is 12 amino acids long. CDR1 SEHNR and CDR2 FQNEAQ come from the germline V gene (reference sequence). The CDR3 loop is CASSLTGYTQYF. The CDR3 nucleotides read TGTGCCAGCAGCCTGACAGGGTATACGCAGTATTTT.

The V and J genes are TRBV7-8 and TRBJ2-3; D might be TRBD1 (6 bases). V was clipped by 5 bases and J by 6 bases, with 12 bases between them. This CDR3 spans 13 amino acids. CDR1 and CDR2 from the germline V gene are SGHVS and FQNEAQ. The CDR3 nucleotides read TGTGCCAGCAGCGCCGGGACACCTGATACGCAGTATTTT. Encoded protein: CASSAGTPDTQYF.

The chain has TRBV5-1 and TRBJ1-5, with TRBD1 as a possible D gene (5 bases). The CDR3 runs 14 residues. Germline CDR1 reads SGHRS; CDR2 reads YFSETQ. V was shortened by 0 bases and J by 5 bases, with 9 bases between the two germline ends. The DNA for the CDR3 is TGCGCCAGCAGCTTGGTAGGAGGGGATCAGCCCCAGCATTTT. This gives the protein CASSLVGGDQPQHF.

The chain employs TRBV9 and TRBJ2-5, with D uncertain. Deletions cut 0 bases from V and 2 bases from J, with 5 bases between. The V gene's germline CDR1 is SGDLS and CDR2 YYNGEE. CDR3 size: 13 residues. The CDR3 here is CASSVALQETQYF. In DNA, the CDR3 is TGTGCCAGCAGCGTAGCCCTACAAGAGACCCAGTACTTC.

The chain links TRBV5-6 to TRBJ1-1; possibly TRBD1 for D (5 bases). The ends were cut back, 5 bases at V and 3 bases at J, with 14 bases in the middle. Germline loops: CDR1 SGHDT, CDR2 YYEEEE. The CDR3 length is 14 residues. The CDR3 DNA reads as TGTGCCAGCAGAGGGGACGGGGGGGACACTGAAGCTTTCTTT. The encoded protein is CASRGDGGDTEAFF.

J is TRBJ2-1 and V is TRBV2; D uncertain. Germline CDR1 and CDR2: SNHLY and FYNNEI. The CDR3 is 12 amino acids. V was shortened by 8 bases and J by 0 bases, with 5 bases between the two germline ends. CDR3: CASGHSYNEQFF. CDR3 nucleotides: TGTGCCAGCGGGCACTCCTACAATGAGCAGTTCTTC.

Concerning this clone: The sample holds other DNA sequences that translate to the same CDR3. The chain uses TRBV7-9 and TRBJ2-2; D may be TRBD2 (6 bases). The germline V and J ends were trimmed by 6 bases and 4 bases, with 12 bases remaining between them. The CDR3 sequence is 14 residues long. The germline gives CDR1 SEHNR, CDR2 FQNEAQ (reference sequence). The CDR3 region has the DNA TGTGCCAGCAGGGACGGAGGGGTCACCGGGGAGCTGTTTTTT. It specifies CASRDGGVTGELFF.

The table lists this clone with a few counts. The chain couples TRBV6-6 to TRBJ1-3; D is unclear. Germline V CDR1 and CDR2: MNHNY, SVGAGI (reference sequence). Trimming removed 5 bases from V and 0 bases from J, with 17 bases in between. There are 17 residues in the CDR3. In DNA form, the CDR3 reads TGTGCCAGCAGTCTTGACGGGTTTAGCTCCTCTGGAAACACCATATATTTT. It specifies CASSLDGFSSSGNTIYF.

The V and J genes are TRBV4-1 and TRBJ1-2; unclear D gene. CDR3 length: 15 amino acids. V lost 1 base, J lost 5 bases, and 14 bases lay in between. Germline V lookup: CDR1 MGHRA, CDR2 YSYEKL. CDR3 sequence reads: CASSQAAGIFYGYTF. CDR3 coding DNA: TGCGCCAGCAGCCAAGCGGCAGGTATTTTTTATGGCTACACCTTC.

This rearrangement joins TRBV9 to TRBJ1-6; D is uncertain. The CDR3 has 15 residues. Germline CDR1 and CDR2: SGDLS and YYNGEE. Trimming removed 3 bases from V and 6 bases from J, with 13 bases in between. CDR3 amino acids: CASSESGKGNSPLHF. The CDR3 DNA reads TGTGCCAGCAGCGAAAGCGGCAAGGGTAATTCACCCCTCCACTTT.

V is TRBV19 and J is TRBJ1-6, with D unclear. CDR1 is LNHDA and CDR2 is SQIVND in the germline V gene (reference sequence). V lost 5 bases and J 6 bases, leaving 8 bases between the germline ends. This CDR3 is 13 amino acids long. The CDR3 DNA follows: TGTGCCAGTAGTCCAGGATTTAATTCACCCCTCCACTTT. Amino acid sequence: CASSPGFNSPLHF.

The chain carries TRBV13 and TRBJ2-5; D is ambiguous. The CDR3 totals 14 residues. The V and J ends lost 5 bases and 2 bases respectively, with 12 bases between them. The V gene's germline CDR1 is PRHDT and CDR2 FYEKMQ (reference sequence). The CDR3 region has the DNA TGTGCCAGCAGCCGATCAAGCAAGCAAGAGACCCAGTACTTC. Amino acids: CASSRSSKQETQYF.

The chain couples TRBV5-1 to TRBJ1-1; D is possibly TRBD1 (6 bases). Trimming removed 5 bases from V and 4 bases from J, with 15 bases in between. CDR1 SGHRS and CDR2 YFSETQ come from the germline V gene. CDR3 length equals 14 residues. The CDR3 is CASSRTTGPTEAFF. CDR3 nucleotide sequence: TGCGCCAGCAGTCGAACTACAGGGCCCACTGAAGCTTTCTTT.

The rearrangement links TRBV6-5 to TRBJ1-2; TRBD1 matches 9 bases. With V trimmed by 6 bases and J by 6 bases, 2 bases remained unmatched. CDR3 length: 12 amino acids. Per germline, CDR1 MNHEY and CDR2 SVGAGI. In DNA, the CDR3 is TGTGCCAGCAGCCGGGACAGGGATGGCTACACCTTC. Its protein product is CASSRDRDGYTF.

The CDR3 bases are TGTGCCAGCAGCTTAGTACAAGATTCACCCCTCCACTTT. This gives the protein CASSLVQDSPLHF. This chain connects TRBV7-7 to TRBJ1-6, with unresolved D. The CDR3 is 13 residues long. The germline V gene has CDR1 SSHAT and CDR2 FNYEAQ (reference sequence). Trimming pared 1 base from V and 8 bases from J, leaving 6 bases between.